This T cell receptor (beta chain) was captured in a study of T cell changes during pregnancy in multiple sclerosis. Repertoires were generated with immunoSEQ multiplex PCR, while TCRdb's copy carries only in-frame clones and drops some. The sample records 20,000 to 25,000 clones, about nine tenths being singletons. The CDR3 is made up of 14 amino acids. Trimming cost V 3 bases and J 1 base, with 9 bases left between them. The germline V gene has CDR1 KGHSH and CDR2 LQKENI. The TCR originated in a female donor in good health, enrolled as a control in a pregnancy study. The chain recombines TRBV18 with TRBJ1-1; D might be TRBD1 (6 bases). The sequenced sample was CD4+ T cells from peripheral blood mononuclear cells, obtained after pregnancy. The CDR3 protein is CASSPGHPNTEAFF. DNA of the CDR3: TGTGCCAGCTCACCGGGACACCCGAACACTGAAGCTTTCTTT.